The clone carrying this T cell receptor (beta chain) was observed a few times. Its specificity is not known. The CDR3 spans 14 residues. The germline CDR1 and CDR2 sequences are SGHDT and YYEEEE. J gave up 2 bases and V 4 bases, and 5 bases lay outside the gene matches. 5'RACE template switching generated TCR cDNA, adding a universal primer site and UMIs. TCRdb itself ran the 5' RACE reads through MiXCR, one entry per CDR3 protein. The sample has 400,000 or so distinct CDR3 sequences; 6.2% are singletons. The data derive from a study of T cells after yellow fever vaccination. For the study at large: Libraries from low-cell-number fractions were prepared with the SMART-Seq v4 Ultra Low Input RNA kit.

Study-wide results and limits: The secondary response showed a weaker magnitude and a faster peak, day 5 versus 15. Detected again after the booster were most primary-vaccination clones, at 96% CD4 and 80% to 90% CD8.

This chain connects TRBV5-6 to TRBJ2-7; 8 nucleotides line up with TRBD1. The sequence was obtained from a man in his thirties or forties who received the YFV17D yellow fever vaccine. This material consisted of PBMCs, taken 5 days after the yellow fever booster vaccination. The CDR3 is CASSPIQGAYEQYF. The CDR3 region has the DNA TGTGCCAGCAGCCCAATACAGGGGGCCTACGAGCAGTACTTC.